The sequence of this T cell receptor (beta chain) was determined in a study of T cells in Graves' hyperthyroidism and ophthalmopathy. On the study more broadly: Prior to any treatment, at the point of initial diagnosis, peripheral blood was collected.

RNA transcripts gave rise to amplified TCR beta CDR3 regions. First-round RT-PCR of the TCR CDR3 relied on the HTBI primer set. TCRdb reprocessed the multiplex PCR reads via MiXCR and lists one record per CDR3 protein. This sample has under 350,000 distinct CDR3 sequences, with about a sixth found just once. The study based diagnoses on clinical symptoms, serum thyroxine and TRAb, thyroid ultrasound and orbital computed tomography. The germline V and J ends were trimmed by 4 bases and 3 bases, with 17 bases remaining between them. CDR1 and CDR2 from the germline V gene are SGDLS and YYNGEE. CDR3 length: 15 amino acids.

The sequence was obtained from a woman aged 60-70 years with Graves' ophthalmopathy. The chain has TRBV9 and TRBJ2-7; the D is unclear. Sequencing used blood. DNA for the CDR3: TGTGCCAGCAGCACCCACCTGGGCGGCCACTACGAGCAGTACTTC. Protein sequence: CASSTHLGGHYEQYF. The whole variable domain, filled in from reference TRBV9 and TRBJ2-7, reads DSGVTQTPKHLITATGQRVTLRCSPRSGDLSVYWYQQSLDQGLQFLIQYYNGEERAKGNILERFSAQQFPDLHSELNLSSLELGDSALYFCASSTHLGGHYEQYFGPGTRLTVT.